The source of this TCR beta chain is a study of shared clonotypes between healthy human individuals. Germline CDR1 is KGHSH and CDR2 is LQKENI. The CDR3 is 14 amino acids. V lost 2 bases, J lost 4 bases, and 11 bases lay in between. The data were produced by immunoSEQ multiplex PCR, yet TCRdb's version contains in-frame clones alone and is incomplete. The sample holds about 1 million clones, 65% to 80% seen once. This receptor was taken from a young man in good health. The genes are TRBV18 and TRBJ1-2, with unresolved D. The sample was memory CD4+ T cells sorted from blood. Subset denoted: CD45RA-negative fraction. CDR3 nucleotide sequence: TGTGCCAGCTCACCAGAAGGCAGCTTCTATGGCTACACCTTC. Encoded protein: CASSPEGSFYGYTF.